The 24 T cell receptor beta chains presented below share a single source sample, sequenced in a study of PD-L1 blockade in urothelial cancer. Produced via immunoSEQ multiplex PCR; TCRdb's table is partial and in-frame only. Of around 40,000 clones in the sample, less than 90% are singletons; the top ten hold roughly 23%. Time point here: peripheral blood 6 weeks after treatment start. The sequencing here drew on PBMCs, taken around atezolizumab (anti-PD-L1) treatment. Source of these receptors: a man aged 55 to 69 with urothelial cancer.

This clone was counted a few times. The rearrangement links TRBV9 to TRBJ1-4; TRBD1 is a possible D gene (5 bases). The germline V gene has CDR1 SGDLS and CDR2 YYNGEE. The CDR3 runs 14 residues. Trimming took off 6 bases at V and 2 bases at J, with 11 bases between the two ends. Here the CDR3 DNA reads TGTGCCAGCAATAGGGGCTTTACTAATGAAAAACTGTTTTTT. This encodes CASNRGFTNEKLFF.

The V gene is TRBV11-2, the J gene TRBJ2-1; 8 bases align to TRBD2. Germline assignment: CDR1 SGHAT and CDR2 FQNNGV. The CDR3 covers 17 residues. Trimming took 4 bases from V and 4 from J; bases not matched to a gene: 12. This CDR3 reads CASSSRSGSAEYNEQFF. The CDR3 DNA reads as TGTGCCAGCAGCTCACGAAGCGGGAGCGCCGAGTACAATGAGCAGTTCTTC.

The J gene is TRBJ2-3, the V gene TRBV30, with D maybe TRBD1 (6 bases). Germline CDR1 and CDR2: GTSNPN and SVGIG (reference sequence). V lost 0 bases to trimming and J lost 1 base, with 14 bases between them. The CDR3 consists of 16 residues. The CDR3 DNA sequence: TGTGCCTGGAGTGTCGGAACAGGGCAGGGCACAGATACGCAGTATTTT. This codes for CAWSVGTGQGTDTQYF.

This sequence joins TRBV19 and TRBJ1-5; D may be TRBD1 (6 bases). This CDR3 has 14 amino acids. Germline CDR1 LNHDA, CDR2 SQIVND (reference sequence). V lost 0 bases, J lost 6 bases, and 9 bases lay in between. CDR3: CASSIEGAAQPQHF. Here the CDR3 DNA reads TGTGCCAGTAGTATAGAGGGGGCGGCTCAGCCCCAGCATTTT. The full variable domain, in which reference TRBV19 and TRBJ1-5 provide the parts outside the CDR3, is DGGITQSPKYLFRKEGQNVTLSCEQNLNHDAMYWYRQDPGQGLRLIYYSQIVNDFQKGDIAEGYSVSREKKESFPLTVTSAQKNPTAFYLCASSIEGAAQPQHFGDGTRLSIL.

The chain joins TRBV9 to TRBJ2-2; D is perhaps TRBD1 (6 bases). Germline V CDR1 and CDR2: SGDLS, YYNGEE. V gave up 3 bases and J gave up 1 base, with 10 bases separating them. The CDR3 contains 15 residues. The CDR3 region has the DNA TGTGCCAGCAGCGCGCGAGGGGGGAACACCGGGGAGCTGTTTTTT. Translated, it gives CASSARGGNTGELFF.

The chain couples TRBV7-9 to TRBJ2-3, with 12 bases fitting TRBD2. Germline trimming cut 5 bases from V and 2 bases from J; bases unmatched to any gene: 11. The CDR3 sequence is 18 residues long. Germline V CDR1 and CDR2: SEHNR, FQNEAQ (reference sequence). In nucleotides, the CDR3 is TGTGCCAGCAGCGAGGCTAGCGGGAGGGCCTCGAACACAGATACGCAGTATTTT. It codes for CASSEASGRASNTDTQYF.

The chain is built from TRBV5-1 and TRBJ2-1; a weak D match, TRBD2 (6 bases). Trimming took 4 bases from V and 0 from J, leaving 14 bases between them. From germline, CDR1 is SGHRS and CDR2 YFSETQ. The CDR3 loop spans 16 amino acids. The DNA of the CDR3 is TGCGCCAGCAGCCGAGGCGGGGCAAGCTCCTACAATGAGCAGTTCTTC. Its protein is CASSRGGASSYNEQFF. Full variable domain (outside the CDR3, taken from reference TRBV5-1 and TRBJ2-1): KAGVTQTPRYLIKTRGQQVTLSCSPISGHRSVSWYQQTPGQGLQFLFEYFSETQRNKGNFPGRFSGRQFSNSRSEMNVSTLELGDSALYLCASSRGGASSYNEQFFGPGTRLTVL.

The CDR3 region is CASRREQGTEAFF. CDR3 in DNA: TGTGCCAGCAGGAGAGAACAGGGCACTGAAGCTTTCTTT. This chain connects TRBV6-1 to TRBJ1-1; possibly TRBD1 for D (6 bases). The CDR3 sequence is 13 residues long. Germline V gives CDR1 MNHNS, CDR2 SASEGT. Trimming removed 6 bases from V and 4 bases from J, with 12 bases in between.

V is TRBV4-2 and J is TRBJ2-1; the match to TRBD2 covers 12 bases. Looked up from germline, CDR1 is LGHNA and CDR2 is YNFKEQ. This CDR3 has 15 residues. Trimming cost V 6 bases and J 4 bases; bases outside gene matches: 4. For the CDR3, the DNA is TGTGCCAGCAGTCGCGGGACTAGCGGGTACAATGAGCAGTTCTTC. Encoded protein: CASSRGTSGYNEQFF.

The V and J genes are TRBV6-6 and TRBJ2-5; 7 bases are a match to TRBD2. CDR3 length: 15 amino acids. From germline, CDR1 is MNHNY and CDR2 SVGAGI (reference sequence). V lost 2 bases and J lost 4; bases outside the gene matches: 7. The CDR3 DNA follows: TGTGCCAGCAGTTACGCGGGGGTCAGTGTAGAGACCCAGTACTTC. The encoded protein is CASSYAGVSVETQYF.

The chain joins TRBV7-9 to TRBJ1-3; no reliable D call. Germline V CDR1 and CDR2: SEHNR, FQNEAQ (reference sequence). V lost 5 bases, J lost 4 bases, and 15 bases lay in between. The CDR3 consists of 15 residues. Here the CDR3 reads CASSQGHSSGNTIYF. The DNA of the CDR3 is TGTGCCAGCAGCCAAGGTCACAGTTCGGGAAACACCATATATTTT.

To note about this clone: The junction departs from germline at one end; a sequencing error may be responsible. The chain employs TRBV2 and TRBJ1-5, with 7 bases matching TRBD1. CDR1 is SNHLY, CDR2 FYNNEI, per germline. This CDR3 spans 15 amino acids. The DNA for the CDR3 is TGTGCCAGCAATCCACAATCGGGACAGATACTGCGCCCGTATTTT. Its protein is CASNPQSGQILRPYF.

The gene calls are TRBV6-6 and TRBJ2-7; perhaps TRBD2 as D (5 bases). The V gene lost 0 bases and the J gene lost 0 bases, with 9 bases spanning the gap. Germline V gene lookup returns CDR1 MNHNY and CDR2 SVGAGI (reference sequence). This CDR3 is built from 15 residues. The CDR3 DNA is TGTGCCAGCAGTTACTCGTGGGAGCCCTCCTACGAGCAGTACTTC. Protein sequence: CASSYSWEPSYEQYF.

The chain recombines TRBV19 with TRBJ1-3; 8 bases match TRBD1. CDR1 is LNHDA, CDR2 SQIVND, per germline (reference sequence). This CDR3 spans 18 amino acids. V was clipped by 7 bases and J by 2 bases; unmatched bases: 16. The DNA of the CDR3 is TGTGCCAGTACCCGGAGCCTTTTTCAGGGGGCTGCTGGAAACACCATATATTTT. Translating it yields CASTRSLFQGAAGNTIYF.

This clone was found once. The rearrangement links TRBV27 to TRBJ2-1, with D tentatively TRBD2 (6 bases). CDR1 MNHEY and CDR2 SMNVEV come from the germline V gene (reference sequence). The ends were cut back, 0 bases at V and 3 bases at J, with 15 bases in the middle. The CDR3 has 17 amino acids. The CDR3 loop reads CASSLSIAVLGYNEQFF. The DNA of the CDR3 is TGTGCCAGCAGTTTATCAATAGCGGTATTAGGCTACAATGAGCAGTTCTTC.

V usage is TRBV19 and J usage is TRBJ1-6; 9 nucleotides match TRBD1. Looked up from germline, CDR1 is LNHDA and CDR2 is SQIVND (reference sequence). J lost 7 bases, V lost 5 bases, and 6 bases had no gene match. The CDR3 has 15 residues. The CDR3: CASSPPTGGNSPLHF. The DNA of the CDR3 is TGTGCCAGTAGTCCACCGACAGGGGGGAATTCACCCCTCCACTTT.

This rearrangement joins TRBV5-1 to TRBJ1-1; D is uncertain. Germline assignment: CDR1 SGHRS and CDR2 YFSETQ. The CDR3 has 12 residues. V lost 3 bases, J lost 8 bases, and 11 bases lay in between. CDR3 DNA sequence: TGCGCCAGCAGCTCCTCTGGCTGGGAAGCTTTCTTT. It encodes CASSSSGWEAFF.

V and J are TRBV2 and TRBJ1-2, with D hard to call. The germline CDR1 and CDR2 sequences are SNHLY and FYNNEI. The V end was cut by 5 bases, the J end by 8 bases, with 15 bases between. CDR3 length: 13 residues. CDR3: CASSPESKRGYTF. The DNA of the CDR3 is TGTGCCAGCAGTCCTGAATCAAAGAGAGGCTACACCTTC. The full variable domain, completed using reference TRBV2 and TRBJ1-2, is EPEVTQTPSHQVTQMGQEVILRCVPISNHLYFYWYRQILGQKVEFLVSFYNNEISEKSEIFDDQFSVERPDGSNFTLKIRSTKLEDSAMYFCASSPESKRGYTFGSGTRLTVV.

This chain connects TRBV7-9 to TRBJ1-2, with no clear D. The CDR3 is 15 amino acids. Germline values: CDR1 SEHNR, CDR2 FQNEAQ (reference sequence). V was trimmed by 0 bases and J by 0 bases, leaving 8 bases between them. CDR3 coding DNA: TGTGCCAGCAGCTTAGCTCTCGGAGCTAACTATGGCTACACCTTC. It yields the protein CASSLALGANYGYTF. Supplemented by reference TRBV7-9 and TRBJ1-2, the full variable domain reads DTGVSQNPRHKITKRGQNVTFRCDPISEHNRLYWYRQTLGQGPEFLTYFQNEAQLEKSRLLSDRFSAERPKGSFSTLEIQRTEQGDSAMYLCASSLALGANYGYTFGSGTRLTVV.

This chain links TRBV27 with TRBJ2-7, with TRBD2 matching 10 bases. V gave up 5 bases and J gave up 4 bases; unmatched junction bases: 11. There are 16 residues in the CDR3. CDR1 and CDR2 (germline): MNHEY, SMNVEV (reference sequence). CDR3 in amino acids: CASSRSGGSGRYEQYF. The DNA of the CDR3 is TGTGCCAGCAGTCGTTCTGGGGGTAGCGGGAGGTACGAGCAGTACTTC.

The CDR3: CASSLVGQSTDTQYF. The CDR3 DNA reads as TGTGCCAGCAGCTTGGTGGGACAGAGCACAGATACGCAGTATTTT. This sequence joins TRBV5-8 and TRBJ2-3, with TRBD1 identical over 7 bases. Unmatched junction bases numbered 1, after V lost 0 bases and J lost 0 bases. The germline V gene encodes CDR1 SGHTS and CDR2 YDEGEE. This CDR3 spans 15 amino acids. Complete variable domain (other parts from reference TRBV5-8 and TRBJ2-3): EAGVTQSPTHLIKTRGQQATLRCSPISGHTSVYWYQQALGLGLQFLLWYDEGEERNRGNFPPRFSGRQFPNYSSELNVNALELEDSALYLCASSLVGQSTDTQYFGPGTRLTVL.

This clone was observed once. The chain recombines TRBV6-1 with TRBJ1-1; possible D gene TRBD1, 6 bases. The ends were cut back, 3 bases at V and 0 bases at J, with 17 bases in the middle. The CDR3 covers 17 residues. CDR1 is MNHNS and CDR2 is SASEGT in the germline V gene. The CDR3 DNA reads as TGTGCCAGCAGTGAGGGGCAGCCTTGGGACATGAACACTGAAGCTTTCTTT. This gives the protein CASSEGQPWDMNTEAFF.

This clone has a single count. This chain joins TRBV27 and TRBJ2-1; D may be TRBD1 (6 bases). Germline lookup yields CDR1 MNHEY and CDR2 SMNVEV (reference sequence). Trimming took 6 bases from V and 4 from J, leaving 13 bases between them. The CDR3 totals 14 residues. CDR3 DNA sequence: TGTGCCAGCAGGACGGACAGCTTGTACAATGAGCAGTTCTTC. Translating gives CASRTDSLYNEQFF.

This clone is termed medium-sized. The V and J genes are TRBV30 and TRBJ2-5, with a possible D match to TRBD1 (5 bases). Germline CDR1 GTSNPN, CDR2 SVGIG (reference sequence). V dropped 0 bases and J dropped 1 base, with 9 bases sitting between them. The CDR3 totals 14 residues. The CDR3 coding sequence is TGTGCCTGGAGTGTACATACAGGCCAAGAGACCCAGTACTTC. Its protein product is CAWSVHTGQETQYF.